The 30 T cell receptor beta chains in this list originate from one sample, sequenced in a study of T cells of healthy individuals. Via MiXCR, TCRdb re-called the 5' RACE reads, giving one row per CDR3 protein. This sample carries approximately 58,000 distinct CDR3 sequences, approximately 14% of them seen once, and the ten largest clones take about 16%. The origin of the receptors is a human donor in good health.

This clonotype was picked up one time. The chain has TRBV2 and TRBJ2-3, with TRBD2 as a possible D gene (5 bases). Between the trimmed V and J ends, which lost 0 bases and 3 bases, there was a span of 10 bases. The V gene's germline CDR1 is SNHLY and CDR2 FYNNEI. The CDR3 runs 15 residues. CDR3 sequence (DNA): TGTGCCAGCAGTGAAGCGCGGGCCGAGACAGATACGCAGTATTTT. Amino acid sequence: CASSEARAETDTQYF.

This clonotype was detected a few times. The rearrangement links TRBV9 to TRBJ2-4, with a possible D match to TRBD1 (5 bases). Germline CDR1 is SGDLS and CDR2 is YYNGEE. V was shortened by 0 bases and J by 4 bases, with 14 bases between the two germline ends. This CDR3 contains 16 residues. The CDR3 sequence is CASSVGIGAGKNIQYF. Here the CDR3 DNA reads TGTGCCAGCAGCGTAGGGATTGGGGCAGGAAAAAACATTCAGTACTTC.

This clonotype was observed a few times. The chain employs TRBV21-1 and TRBJ2-1; the table's D call, TRBD1, has no DNA check behind it. TRBV21-1 is deemed a pseudogene. This CDR3 is built from 14 residues. In DNA form, the CDR3 reads TGTGCCAGCAGCAAGGTTACGGTGTGGGGACAGCAGTTCTTC. Its translation is CASSKVTVWGQQFF.

As for this clonotype: A read error may account for a junction end that differs from germline. The chain couples TRBV12-3 or TRBV12-4 to TRBJ2-5; tentative D call: TRBD1 (5 bases). This CDR3 comprises 13 residues. The CDR3 DNA reads as TGTGCCAGCAGCCTCAGGGTGCAAGAGACCCTGTACTTC. Translation: CASSLRVQETLYF.

This clonotype was picked up a small number of times. This rearrangement joins TRBV18 to TRBJ1-1; D unresolved. This CDR3 contains 14 residues. The V gene's germline CDR1 is KGHSH and CDR2 LQKENI. Trimming shortened V by 4 bases and J by 4 bases, and 13 bases separated the two germline ends. The DNA for the CDR3 is TGTGCCAGCTCACTGAAGACTGACGCCACTGAAGCTTTCTTT. Protein sequence: CASSLKTDATEAFF.

This clonotype has just one count. This could be a read error, since a much larger clone is one nucleotide away. The rearrangement links TRBV10-3 to TRBJ2-1; 7 positions match TRBD2. Germline V lookup: CDR1 ENHRY, CDR2 SYGVKD. Trimming at V came to 10 bases and at J to 3 bases, leaving 9 bases not matched to a gene. The length of the CDR3 is 14 residues. This CDR3 reads CASGPSGDYNEQFF. The CDR3 region has the DNA TGTGCCAGCGGACCTAGCGGAGACTACAATGAGCAGTTCTTC.

This clonotype was detected a few times. CDR3 in DNA: TGTGCCAGCAGCTTCTGGGGGGAGGGCCAGGAGACCCAGTACTTC. This codes for CASSFWGEGQETQYF. The chain couples TRBV7-9 to TRBJ2-5, with TRBD2 matching over 7 bases. The V gene end was trimmed by 3 bases and the J gene end by 5 bases; junction bases not matched to a gene: 9. The germline V gene encodes CDR1 SEHNR and CDR2 FQNEAQ (reference sequence). This CDR3 comprises 15 residues.

The gene calls are TRBV6-1 and TRBJ2-1; no definite D call. CDR1 MNHNS and CDR2 SASEGT come from the germline V gene. The V and J ends lost 5 bases and 3 bases respectively, with 8 bases between them. This CDR3 has 13 residues. This CDR3 reads CASSWVVYNEQFF. As DNA, the CDR3 is TGTGCCAGCAGTTGGGTGGTCTACAATGAGCAGTTCTTC.

This clonotype was detected ten times or more. The chain recombines TRBV20-1 with TRBJ2-1, with D possibly matching TRBD2 (6 bases). Between the trimmed V and J ends, which lost 7 bases and 0 bases, there was a span of 19 bases. The CDR3 runs to 16 residues. Germline V CDR1 and CDR2: DFQATT, SNEGSKA (reference sequence). The CDR3 is CSVKDYRGSSYNEQFF. In DNA, the CDR3 is TGCAGTGTTAAGGACTACCGGGGGAGCTCCTACAATGAGCAGTTCTTC.

A few counts support this clonotype. This sequence joins TRBV6-1 and TRBJ2-7; 8 bases map to TRBD1. The germline V gene encodes CDR1 MNHNS and CDR2 SASEGT. This CDR3 spans 14 amino acids. Unmatched junction bases numbered 9, after V lost 2 bases and J lost 9 bases. CDR3 nucleotide sequence: TGTGCCAGCAGTGAACTTCCAGGGGGCTATGGGCAGTACTTC. It translates to CASSELPGGYGQYF.

This clonotype occurred a few times. The CDR3 loop is CASSEFGSRHFQSSEQFF. The CDR3 DNA reads TGTGCCAGCAGTGAATTCGGGTCCCGGCATTTTCAGTCCAGTGAGCAGTTCTTC. This chain connects TRBV2 to TRBJ2-1; no definite D call. Germline V CDR1 and CDR2: SNHLY, FYNNEI. The CDR3 is 18 residues long. V was shortened by 2 bases and J by 9 bases, with 26 bases between the two germline ends. Variable domain in full (rest from reference TRBV2 and TRBJ2-1): EPEVTQTPSHQVTQMGQEVILRCVPISNHLYFYWYRQILGQKVEFLVSFYNNEISEKSEIFDDQFSVERPDGSNFTLKIRSTKLEDSAMYFCASSEFGSRHFQSSEQFFGPGTRLTVL.

This clonotype was detected only a few times. V is TRBV20-1 and J is TRBJ2-1; 11 bases are a match to TRBD2. The trim removed 0 bases at V and 14 bases at J, leaving 9 bases unmatched. This CDR3 region has 14 residues. Germline V gene lookup returns CDR1 DFQATT and CDR2 SNEGSKA (reference sequence). CDR3 residues: CSARDFASGRPEFF. The CDR3 DNA reads TGCAGTGCTAGAGATTTTGCTAGCGGGAGGCCCGAGTTCTTC.

The gene calls are TRBV27 and TRBJ1-1, with a weak D call TRBD1 (5 bases). The germline V gene has CDR1 MNHEY and CDR2 SMNVEV (reference sequence). CDR3 length: 14 amino acids. V lost 10 bases and J lost 4, with 19 bases in between. CDR3 DNA: TGTGCCACCCGAGGGGCCGTTAGACCCACTGAAGCTTTCTTT. Translating gives CATRGAVRPTEAFF.

This clonotype has a handful of counts. This sequence joins TRBV7-8 and TRBJ2-7, with 12 positions matching TRBD1. V was clipped by 5 bases and J by 6 bases; unmatched bases: 11. Germline V gives CDR1 SGHVS, CDR2 FQNEAQ. CDR3 size: 16 residues. CDR3 residues: CASSLRPGQGAGEQYF. CDR3 sequence (DNA): TGTGCCAGCAGCCTACGGCCGGGACAGGGGGCAGGCGAGCAGTACTTC.

In this sample, this clonotype turned up many times. CDR3 residues: CASSQGSGAGGRKQFF. The DNA for the CDR3 is TGTGCCAGCAGCCAAGGTTCCGGGGCGGGGGGCCGAAAGCAGTTCTTC. The chain links TRBV3-1 to TRBJ2-1; 8 bases line up with TRBD2. V was clipped by 1 base and J by 11 bases; unmatched bases: 13. CDR3 length equals 16 residues. CDR1 LGHDT and CDR2 YNNKEL come from the germline V gene (reference sequence).

The rearrangement joins TRBV20-1 to TRBJ2-1, with no clear D. The ends were cut back, 1 base at V and 0 bases at J, with 7 bases in the middle. From germline, CDR1 is DFQATT and CDR2 SNEGSKA (reference sequence). The CDR3 extends over 14 amino acids. The CDR3 spells CSARGDSSYNEQFF. The CDR3 bases are TGCAGTGCTAGAGGGGATAGCTCCTACAATGAGCAGTTCTTC.

The V and J genes are TRBV6-1 and TRBJ2-5, with a tentative D call TRBD2 (5 bases). This CDR3 has 14 amino acids. Trimming took off 5 bases at V and 0 bases at J, with 10 bases between the two ends. Germline CDR1 and CDR2: MNHNS and SASEGT. CDR3 bases: TGTGCCAGCAGTCCGGGGTTGTACCAAGAGACCCAGTACTTC. It is translated as CASSPGLYQETQYF.

This chain uses TRBV7-8 with TRBJ2-3; 12 bases align to TRBD2. The J segment lost 3 bases and the V segment lost 4 bases, leaving 11 bases of the junction unmatched. CDR1 and CDR2 from the germline V gene are SGHVS and FQNEAQ. This CDR3 spans 18 amino acids. For the CDR3, the DNA is TGTGCCAGCAGCTCCTCAGCACTACTAGCGGGGGGTACAGATACGCAGTATTTT. It codes for CASSSSALLAGGTDTQYF.

J is TRBJ2-5 and V is TRBV13; 11 nucleotides match TRBD2. Germline V CDR1 and CDR2: PRHDT, FYEKMQ (reference sequence). The V and J ends lost 8 bases and 2 bases, in that order; junction bases with no gene match: 1. CDR3 size: 13 residues. In DNA form, the CDR3 reads TGTGCCAGCCGGACTAGCGGGCAAGAGACCCAGTACTTC. It is translated as CASRTSGQETQYF. The whole variable domain, filled in from reference TRBV13 and TRBJ2-5, reads AAGVIQSPRHLIKEKRETATLKCYPIPRHDTVYWYQQGPGQDPQFLISFYEKMQSDKGSIPDRFSAQQFSDYHSELNMSSLELGDSALYFCASRTSGQETQYFGPGTRLLVL.

This sequence joins TRBV7-3 and TRBJ2-7; the D call may be TRBD1 or TRBD2 (5 bases each). V lost 2 bases and J 7 bases, leaving 12 bases between the germline ends. Germline CDR1 reads SGHTA; CDR2 reads FQGTGA. This CDR3 region has 13 residues. The CDR3 sequence: CASSLRRWGEQYF. The CDR3 DNA sequence: TGTGCCAGCAGCTTACGCCGGTGGGGGGAGCAGTACTTC.

This clonotype was seen more than once but under ten times. J is TRBJ2-7 and V is TRBV2, with 14 nucleotides matching TRBD2. The CDR3 has 15 amino acids. V gave up 6 bases and J gave up 4 bases; unmatched junction bases: 5. Germline-derived CDR1 and CDR2 are SNHLY and FYNNEI. CDR3 sequence (DNA): TGTGCCAGCAGCGGGACTAGCGGGAGAGGATACGAGCAGTACTTC. This translates into CASSGTSGRGYEQYF. The variable domain in full, completed from reference TRBV2 and TRBJ2-7, reads EPEVTQTPSHQVTQMGQEVILRCVPISNHLYFYWYRQILGQKVEFLVSFYNNEISEKSEIFDDQFSVERPDGSNFTLKIRSTKLEDSAMYFCASSGTSGRGYEQYFGPGTRLTVT.

This clonotype showed up just a few times. In DNA form, the CDR3 reads TGTGCCAGCAGCCAAGACTCACCCCTCCACTTT. This encodes CASSQDSPLHF. The rearrangement joins TRBV7-2 to TRBJ1-6; D not certain. This CDR3 is built from 11 residues. Germline V gene sequence: CDR1 SGHTA, CDR2 FQGNSA. The V gene lost 5 bases and the J gene lost 10 bases, with 6 bases spanning the gap.

In regard to this clonotype: The conserved final phenylalanine or tryptophan is absent from the CDR3, which likely points to a read error. V is TRBV4-3 and J is TRBJ2-4; 12 bases are a match to TRBD2. J was trimmed by 0 bases and V by 6 bases; bases with no gene match: 18. Germline loops: CDR1 LGHNA, CDR2 YSLEER. CDR3 length: 21 amino acids. Here the CDR3 reads CASSPRLAGGPAPLAKNIQYV. The CDR3 bases are TGCGCCAGCAGTCCCCGTCTAGCGGGGGGGCCGGCACCCTTAGCCAAAAACATTCAGTACGTC.

The genes are TRBV5-1 and TRBJ2-7; the D gene is possibly TRBD2 (6 bases). From germline, CDR1 is SGHRS and CDR2 YFSETQ. The CDR3 length is 16 residues. Between the trimmed V and J ends, which lost 4 bases and 2 bases, there was a span of 19 bases. CDR3 DNA: TGCGCCAGCAGCCCCGGTGGAGGGAGGATTACCTACGAGCAGTACTTC. It codes for CASSPGGGRITYEQYF.

The chain combines TRBV9 with TRBJ2-5; tentatively, D is TRBD1 (6 bases). Germline V gene lookup returns CDR1 SGDLS and CDR2 YYNGEE. The length of the CDR3 is 14 residues. Trimming took 2 bases from V and 2 from J, leaving 10 bases between them. CDR3 sequence (DNA): TGTGCCAGCAGCGTGGACAGTCGACAAGAGACCCAGTACTTC. It yields the protein CASSVDSRQETQYF.

This clonotype appeared a few times. V usage is TRBV7-9 and J usage is TRBJ1-1; a possible D gene is TRBD1 (6 bases). The V and J ends lost 1 base and 4 bases respectively, with 13 bases between them. Germline V gene lookup returns CDR1 SEHNR and CDR2 FQNEAQ (reference sequence). This CDR3 contains 15 residues. The CDR3 DNA reads TGTGCCAGCAGCTTAGATCGGGGAGGGGGCACTGAAGCTTTCTTT. Amino acids: CASSLDRGGGTEAFF.

Comment on this clonotype: A much larger clone lies one base from this, so it may be a read error. The rearrangement uses TRBV20-1 and TRBJ2-5, with 13 nucleotides matching TRBD2. The V segment lost 7 bases and the J segment 7 bases; nucleotides outside the gene matches: 15. CDR3 length: 16 amino acids. Germline lookup yields CDR1 DFQATT and CDR2 SNEGSKA (reference sequence). DNA of the CDR3: TGCAGTGTTATAGGACTAGCGGGAGCTGTTGGCGCGACCCAGTACTTC. Translation gives CSVIGLAGAVGATQYF.

This clonotype was seen at least ten times. The gene calls are TRBV7-8 and TRBJ2-2; D not certain. This CDR3 region has 13 residues. The V and J ends lost 0 bases and 5 bases respectively, with 4 bases between them. Germline CDR1 reads SGHVS; CDR2 reads FQNEAQ. The CDR3 here is CASSLAGTGELFF. In nucleotides, the CDR3 is TGTGCCAGCAGCTTAGCGGGGACCGGGGAGCTGTTTTTT.

In this sample, this clonotype turned up a few times. The DNA for the CDR3 is TGCAGCGCTCCGGGACACCGAAGCTCTGGGGCCAACGTCCTGACTTTC. It specifies CSAPGHRSSGANVLTF. The chain joins TRBV20-1 to TRBJ2-6; D possibly corresponds to TRBD1 (6 bases). Germline CDR1 DFQATT, CDR2 SNEGSKA (reference sequence). This CDR3 is built from 16 residues.

There are many counts of this clonotype. The rearrangement links TRBV4-3 to TRBJ2-5; D may correspond to TRBD1 or TRBD2 (5 bases each). The CDR3 length is 15 residues. Trimming removed 8 bases from V and 5 bases from J, with 21 bases in between. CDR1 is LGHNA, CDR2 YSLEER, per germline. The CDR3 reads CASCEGIGAAETQYF. The CDR3 DNA sequence: TGCGCCAGCTGCGAGGGAATAGGGGCGGCTGAGACCCAGTACTTC.